This entry describes one T cell receptor beta chain. Its antigen is not known. The time point is: 20-29 weeks after completion of therapy. Drug-resistant or recurrent cytomegalovirus affected these solid-organ transplant recipient patients. The assay was immunoSEQ multiplex PCR, and TCRdb's table has in-frame clones only and misses some. Found here are around 19,000 clones, less than 90% of them singletons; the top ten hold around 36%. The sample originates from a study of T cell therapy after organ transplantation. Study-wide findings and caveats: Post-therapy reconstitution appeared to include transferred and endogenous clonotypes. Poor CD8+ T cell yield may explain few expansions in nonresponders. Lower pretherapy CD8 clonality went with larger post-therapy fold change.

Germline lookup yields CDR1 SGDLS and CDR2 YYNGEE. Trimming at V came to 0 bases and at J to 4 bases, leaving 6 bases not matched to a gene. The CDR3 spans 17 residues. This TCR was recovered from a human patient who had received a solid organ transplant and had CMV disease. Some T cells may possibly be graft donor cells. This specimen consisted of CD8+ T cells from blood, obtained after autologous CMV-specific T cell therapy. The rearrangement joins TRBV9 to TRBJ1-4, with 10 bases aligning to TRBD1. CDR3 DNA: TGTGCCAGCAGCGTAGGTTTGGGGACAGGGGATAATGAAAAACTGTTTTTT. It is translated as CASSVGLGTGDNEKLFF.